Presented here are 18 T cell receptor beta chains from one specimen sequenced in a study of blood T cell repertoires in COVID-19 (dated by TCRdb to about 2020). Library preparation was by the immunoSEQ multiplex PCR assay. TCRdb provides this immuneACCESS table in a form limited to in-frame rearrangements. Some clones are lacking; in checked studies, under half of them reflect an unresolved V gene, and why the rest are absent is not known. A total of about 150,000 clones appear in this sample, around three quarters of them only once. The ten top clones hold about 1.8% of the sample. The sample taken for sequencing was peripheral blood. These receptors all come from an elderly man with acute or convalescent COVID-19.

The chain combines TRBV5-4 with TRBJ1-4; D is ambiguous. V was cut by 7 bases and J by 4 bases, with 14 bases left in between. CDR3 length: 14 amino acids. Germline V gene sequence: CDR1 SGHNT, CDR2 YYREEE (reference sequence). Written as DNA, the CDR3 is TGTGCCAGCTCCGTTGTCGGGAGTAATGAAAAACTGTTTTTT. Residues: CASSVVGSNEKLFF.

The V gene is TRBV9, the J gene TRBJ2-3, with D possibly being TRBD1 (5 bases). CDR1 and CDR2 from the germline V gene are SGDLS and YYNGEE. The CDR3 is made up of 16 amino acids. V was cut by 0 bases and J by 2 bases, with 13 bases left in between. CDR3 nucleotide sequence: TGTGCCAGCAGCGTAGGTCCCCCCGGACACACAGATACGCAGTATTTT. This sequence encodes CASSVGPPGHTDTQYF.

The genes are TRBV5-4 and TRBJ1-4; 7 nucleotides align to TRBD1. CDR3 length: 14 residues. The V gene's germline CDR1 is SGHNT and CDR2 YYREEE (reference sequence). V lost 1 base to trimming and J lost 7 bases; unmatched junction nucleotides: 4. The CDR3 sequence: CASSLRGTAEKLFF. CDR3 in DNA: TGTGCCAGCAGCTTGAGGGGGACAGCTGAAAAACTGTTTTTT.

The chain is built from TRBV29-1 and TRBJ2-5; 7 bases map to TRBD2. V shed 2 bases and J 0 bases; nucleotides not matched to a gene: 6. The CDR3 covers 15 residues. Germline CDR1 is SQVTM and CDR2 is ANQGSEA. CDR3 residues: CSVEQWGGYQETQYF. The DNA of the CDR3 is TGCAGCGTTGAACAGTGGGGGGGGTACCAAGAGACCCAGTACTTC.

The chain joins TRBV5-8 to TRBJ1-1; D perhaps matches TRBD1 (6 bases). The V end was cut by 0 bases, the J end by 4 bases, with 7 bases between. Germline V lookup: CDR1 SGHTS, CDR2 YDEGEE. The CDR3 contains 13 residues. CDR3 coding DNA: TGTGCCAGCAGCTTGGACAGGGCCACTGAAGCTTTCTTT. This sequence encodes CASSLDRATEAFF.

V usage is TRBV4-2 and J usage is TRBJ2-5, with 8 bases identical to TRBD2. This CDR3 region has 16 residues. After removal of 1 base from V and 5 bases from J, the junction contained 9 bases not matched to a gene. Germline V gene sequence: CDR1 LGHNA, CDR2 YNFKEQ. CDR3 in DNA: TGTGCCAGCAGCCAAGTGGGACTAGGGCAAACCGAGACCCAGTACTTC. Protein: CASSQVGLGQTETQYF.

The V call is TRBV3-1 (or the pseudogene TRBV3-2), the J call TRBJ2-2, with 9 bases lining up with TRBD2. Germline V gene sequence: CDR1 LGHDT, CDR2 YNNKEL (reference sequence). The V gene end was trimmed by 5 bases and the J gene end by 7 bases; junction bases not matched to a gene: 14. CDR3 size: 17 residues. The CDR3 coding sequence is TGTGCCAGCAGCTTTTTCGGACTGGCGGGGGGGCGCGGGGAGCTGTTTTTT. Encoded protein: CASSFFGLAGGRGELFF.

This rearrangement joins TRBV5-1 to TRBJ2-1; possibly TRBD1 for D (6 bases). The V gene lost 4 bases and the J gene lost 0 bases, with 17 bases spanning the gap. There are 17 residues in the CDR3. From germline, CDR1 is SGHRS and CDR2 YFSETQ. The CDR3 nucleotides are TGCGCCAGCAGCCCAGGGTCAGGGACACCCTCCTACAATGAGCAGTTCTTC. Protein: CASSPGSGTPSYNEQFF.

The chain uses TRBV28 and TRBJ2-7; maybe TRBD1 (6 bases). This CDR3 has 15 residues. Trimming took off 2 bases at V and 0 bases at J, with 11 bases between the two ends. Looked up from germline, CDR1 is MDHEN and CDR2 is SYDVKM. CDR3 sequence reads: CASSLGGTLSYEQYF. In nucleotides, the CDR3 is TGTGCCAGCAGTTTAGGTGGGACACTCTCCTACGAGCAGTACTTC.

Points on this clone: The junction does not match germline at one end; this may be a read error. CDR3 amino acids: CTTSDPREGYEQYF. The DNA of the CDR3 is TGTACCACCAGTGACCCCAGGGAGGGATACGAGCAGTACTTC. This chain joins TRBV24-1 and TRBJ2-7; TRBD2 aligns across 7 bases. The CDR3 has 14 residues. In germline, CDR1 is KGHDR, CDR2 SFDVKD.

This clone came up a few times. V usage is TRBV7-9 and J usage is TRBJ2-2, with D maybe TRBD1 (6 bases). This CDR3 comprises 16 residues. Trimming took off 5 bases at V and 6 bases at J, with 19 bases between the two ends. Germline CDR1 SEHNR, CDR2 FQNEAQ (reference sequence). The CDR3 DNA reads TGTGCCAGCAGCCCTGGGGCAGGGGCGACCGCCGGGGAGCTGTTTTTT. Amino acid sequence: CASSPGAGATAGELFF.

The chain links TRBV5-4 to TRBJ2-1; a possible D gene is TRBD2 (6 bases). In germline, CDR1 is SGHNT, CDR2 YYREEE (reference sequence). V dropped 1 base and J dropped 6 bases, with 8 bases sitting between them. This CDR3 region has 13 residues. CDR3 protein: CASSLIGGNEQFF. CDR3 nucleotides: TGTGCCAGCAGCTTGATCGGGGGCAATGAGCAGTTCTTC. The full variable domain, with the rest looked up from reference TRBV5-4 and TRBJ2-1, is ETGVTQSPTHLIKTRGQQVTLRCSSQSGHNTVSWYQQALGQGPQFIFQYYREEENGRGNFPPRFSGLQFPNYSSELNVNALELDDSALYLCASSLIGGNEQFFGPGTRLTVL.

The CDR3 DNA reads TGCGCCAGCAGCCACGCCCCGACAAGGCCCCTCCGCACAGATACGCAGTATTTT. This sequence encodes CASSHAPTRPLRTDTQYF. The rearrangement links TRBV5-1 to TRBJ2-3; D not resolved. V lost 4 bases and J lost 1, with 22 bases in between. Germline assignment: CDR1 SGHRS and CDR2 YFSETQ. The CDR3 has 18 residues.

The chain combines TRBV13 with TRBJ2-7, with D perhaps TRBD2 (7 bases). The ends were cut back, 5 bases at V and 6 bases at J, with 14 bases in the middle. The CDR3 contains 13 residues. Germline lookup yields CDR1 PRHDT and CDR2 FYEKMQ (reference sequence). CDR3 bases: TGTGCCAGCAGCCTCAAACGGGGGGCCGAGCAGTACTTC. This gives the protein CASSLKRGAEQYF.

This chain links TRBV30 with TRBJ2-5; D is possibly TRBD1 (5 bases). CDR1 GTSNPN and CDR2 SVGIG come from the germline V gene (reference sequence). V was clipped by 4 bases and J by 3 bases, with 6 bases between them. The CDR3 runs to 11 residues. The CDR3 DNA follows: TGTGCCTGGATCAGGGAAGAGACCCAGTACTTC. It specifies CAWIREETQYF.

The rearrangement links TRBV10-3 to TRBJ2-1; 10 nucleotides align to TRBD1. The CDR3 contains 13 residues. The V gene end was trimmed by 8 bases and the J gene end by 9 bases; junction bases not matched to a gene: 7. Germline CDR1 ENHRY, CDR2 SYGVKD. DNA for the CDR3: TGTGCCATCGACGGGACAGGGGTCGGTGAGCAGTTCTTC. Translating gives CAIDGTGVGEQFF.

The V and J genes are TRBV9 and TRBJ2-1; 15 bases are shared with TRBD2. CDR3 length: 16 residues. J gave up 8 bases and V 3 bases, and 6 bases lay outside the gene matches. In germline, CDR1 is SGDLS, CDR2 YYNGEE. The CDR3 region has the DNA TGTGCCAGCAGCGCGACCGGGACTAGCGGGGGGCATGAGCAGTTCTTC. This encodes CASSATGTSGGHEQFF.

The chain has TRBV13 and TRBJ2-5; TRBD2 matches at 10 bases. CDR1 and CDR2 (germline): PRHDT, FYEKMQ (reference sequence). Trimming took 4 bases from V and 4 from J; bases not matched to a gene: 6. This CDR3 has 15 amino acids. Written as DNA, the CDR3 is TGTGCCAGCAGCTCAACTAGCGGGGAGCCAGAGACCCAGTACTTC. Translated, it gives CASSSTSGEPETQYF. Drawing the rest from reference TRBV13 and TRBJ2-5, the complete variable domain is AAGVIQSPRHLIKEKRETATLKCYPIPRHDTVYWYQQGPGQDPQFLISFYEKMQSDKGSIPDRFSAQQFSDYHSELNMSSLELGDSALYFCASSSTSGEPETQYFGPGTRLLVL.